This TCR beta chain was captured by sequencing in a study of early T cells in non-severe SARS-CoV-2 infection. Study observations and caveats: The VDJdb matching leaned toward anti-spike CD8 responses and overlooked private and CD4 specificities.

Unique molecular identifiers were added to individual cDNA molecules. TCRdb processed the 5' RACE reads anew with MiXCR; each CDR3 protein has one entry. The data hold over 95,000 distinct CDR3 sequences, with approximately 15% observed a single time. For this clonotype: Its antigen is not known.

The receptor's source is an adult who was a healthcare worker with PCR-confirmed SARS-CoV-2 infection or an uninfected control (not recorded which). Sequencing was performed on whole blood.

The CDR3 sequence is CAWTGGGMNTEAFF. Written as DNA, the CDR3 is TGTGCCTGGACAGGGGGCGGGATGAACACTGAAGCTTTCTTT. This chain connects TRBV30 to TRBJ1-1; the match to TRBD1 covers 8 bases. The germline gives CDR1 GTSNPN, CDR2 SVGIG (reference sequence). CDR3 length equals 14 residues. V shed 4 bases and J 0 bases; nucleotides not matched to a gene: 4.